This is a list of T cell receptor beta chains from one sample in a study of blood T cell repertoires in COVID-19. Method: immunoSEQ multiplex PCR; TCRdb's copy keeps in-frame clones and lacks some. Altogether 65,000 to 90,000 clones are present, approximately 88% being singletons, with the ten largest covering about 7%. The specimen sequenced was peripheral blood. The origin of the receptors is a woman of 80 years or more with acute or convalescent COVID-19. The CDR3 runs from the conserved cysteine through the conserved F or W. D genes are given only for firm matches. Clone size appears in some rows only: once, few, many, or a class for an expanded clone.

cdr3_nt	cdr3_aa	v_call	j_call	clone_size	d_call
TGTGCCAGCAGTTACGGGGCAGGGACCTACGAGCAGTACTTC	CASSYGAGTYEQYF	TRBV6-2/TRBV6-3	TRBJ2-7	NA	NA
TGCGCCAGCAGCTTGGGTCAGGGCCTAGAGACCCAGTACTTC	CASSLGQGLETQYF	TRBV5-1	TRBJ2-5	NA	NA
TGTGCCAGCAGCGTAAGGGGGCTCCAGCATCAGCCCCAGCATTTT	CASSVRGLQHQPQHF	TRBV9	TRBJ1-5	once	TRBD1
TGTGCCAGCAGTGAAGTAACAGGGGCCTACAATGAGCAGTTCTTC	CASSEVTGAYNEQFF	TRBV6-1	TRBJ2-1	NA	TRBD1
TGTGCCAGCAGCGAGAACGGGGGGCAGGGTACTGGGGCCAACGTCCTGACTTTC	CASSENGGQGTGANVLTF	TRBV9	TRBJ2-6	NA	NA
TGTGCCAGTAGTTCGTTTAAGGGGTGGGACACGAGAGATACGCAGTATTTT	CASSSFKGWDTRDTQYF	TRBV19	TRBJ2-3	NA	NA
TGTGCCGCGCCGAGACTAGCGGGTCACGCGATCCCCTACGAGCAGTACTTC	CAAPRLAGHAIPYEQYF	TRBV24-1	TRBJ2-7	NA	TRBD2
TGTGCCAGCAGGAGTGGGCATACGCAGTATTTT	CASRSGHTQYF	TRBV5-6	TRBJ2-3	few	NA
TGTGCCAGCAGTTCCGGGGGAGCAAACACTGAAGCTTTCTTT	CASSSGGANTEAFF	TRBV5-4	TRBJ1-1	NA	NA
TGCGCCAGCAGCCAATTACTCTCCTATAATTCACCCCTCCACTTT	CASSQLLSYNSPLHF	TRBV4-3	TRBJ1-6	NA	NA
TGTGCCAGCAGTCGACAGGGAGTATTCTACGAGCAGTACTTC	CASSRQGVFYEQYF	TRBV28	TRBJ2-7	NA	TRBD1
TGTGCCAGCAGCCCGAAGCGACGCTTCTCTGGAAACACCATATATTTT	CASSPKRRFSGNTIYF	TRBV7-9	TRBJ1-3	NA	NA
TGTGCCAGTAGTGTTAACAGGGCTGGAAACACCATATATTTT	CASSVNRAGNTIYF	TRBV19	TRBJ1-3	NA	NA
TGTGCCAGTAGTATTGACAGGGAGACGACAGGTGCCGTCTCTGGGGCCAACGTCCTGACTTTC	CASSIDRETTGAVSGANVLTF	TRBV19	TRBJ2-6	NA	TRBD1
TGTGCCAGCAGCCGGGAGACAGGGATGAACACTGAAGCTTTCTTT	CASSRETGMNTEAFF	TRBV6-2/TRBV6-3	TRBJ1-1	NA	TRBD1
TGCAGCGTGGGGGACAGGGCGGGTTGGGGCTACACCTTC	CSVGDRAGWGYTF	TRBV29-1	TRBJ1-2	NA	TRBD1
TGCGCCAGCAGCCAAGATGAGGAGACGATTAATTCACCCCTCCACTTT	CASSQDEETINSPLHF	TRBV4-3	TRBJ1-6	NA	NA
TGTGCTAGCAGCTTAGGTTATAGGGCAGGGCAGCCCCAGCATTTT	CASSLGYRAGQPQHF	TRBV7-7	TRBJ1-5	NA	NA
TGTGCCAGTAGTATAGCTTACGGTCCCACCAATGAGCAGTTCTTC	CASSIAYGPTNEQFF	TRBV19	TRBJ2-1	NA	NA
TGCGCCAGCAGCAGGGACAACACAGATACGCAGTATTTT	CASSRDNTDTQYF	TRBV5-1	TRBJ2-3	NA	NA
TGTGCCAGCAGTGAGGACACGCCAGACCTCGGCACTGAAGCTTTCTTT	CASSEDTPDLGTEAFF	TRBV2	TRBJ1-1	NA	NA
TGTGCCAGCTCACCACCCCTCAGTAATGAGCAGTTCTTC	CASSPPLSNEQFF	TRBV18	TRBJ2-1	few	NA
TGCAGCGCCGGGGGACAGGGGGAGCACACCATATATTTT	CSAGGQGEHTIYF	TRBV29-1	TRBJ1-3	once	TRBD1
TGCGCCAGCAGCTTCGACGAGGGAAGCTTAGAGACCCAGTACTTC	CASSFDEGSLETQYF	TRBV5-1	TRBJ2-5	once	NA
TGTGCCAGTAGTATAGTCCCCCCGGGACTAGCCTTCACAGATACGCAGTATTTT	CASSIVPPGLAFTDTQYF	TRBV19	TRBJ2-3	NA	TRBD2
TGTGCCAGCGGACTAACCACAATAGCGGGAGGCAATGAGCAGTTCTTC	CASGLTTIAGGNEQFF	TRBV11-2	TRBJ2-1	few	TRBD2
TGCGCCAGCAGCCAAACCGGGACAGGGCCATACGAGCAGTACTTC	CASSQTGTGPYEQYF	TRBV4-1	TRBJ2-7	NA	TRBD1
TGTGCCAGCAGCGCCGGGACTAGCGGGATTTCTGGGGCCAACGTCCTGACTTTC	CASSAGTSGISGANVLTF	TRBV7-9	TRBJ2-6	NA	TRBD2
TGTGCCAGCAGCTTAGTAGGGACAGCGGTAGAGACCCAGTACTTC	CASSLVGTAVETQYF	TRBV11-2	TRBJ2-5	NA	TRBD1
TGTGCCAGCAGTTTTGGTAGCTCCTACGAGCAGTACTTC	CASSFGSSYEQYF	TRBV12-3/TRBV12-4	TRBJ2-7	NA	NA
TGTGCCAGCAGCCAAGCTGTTCGTGAGCAGTTCTTC	CASSQAVREQFF	TRBV3-1/TRBV3-2	TRBJ2-1	NA	NA
TGTGCCAGCAGCCGCGGGGCCACTGAAGCTTTCTTT	CASSRGATEAFF	TRBV7-2	TRBJ1-1	NA	NA
TGTGCCAGCAGCGCAGACGGGGGACCAAACGGGGCAGATACGCAGTATTTT	CASSADGGPNGADTQYF	TRBV11-3	TRBJ2-3	NA	NA
TGCAGCGTTTTGAAGGGGACGGGACTAGCGGGTGAGCAGTTCTTC	CSVLKGTGLAGEQFF	TRBV29-1	TRBJ2-1	NA	TRBD2
TGTGCCAGCAGTTTAGCGGGGGCCAATGAGCAGTTCTTC	CASSLAGANEQFF	TRBV27	TRBJ2-1	NA	NA
TGTGCCAGCAGCCAAGGGCCCGGGGTTTTAGGGTACGAGCAGTACTTC	CASSQGPGVLGYEQYF	TRBV3-1/TRBV3-2	TRBJ2-7	NA	NA
TGTGCCAGCACCCCCCGAGGACAGGCGATCGGGGGGCAGTACTTC	CASTPRGQAIGGQYF	TRBV6-5	TRBJ2-7	NA	NA
TGTGCCAGCAGCTCAGGGATAGCGGGAGGAGGAGATACGCAGTATTTT	CASSSGIAGGGDTQYF	TRBV5-4	TRBJ2-3	NA	TRBD2
TGTGCCAGCAGCACCCGTTCTAGCGGGAGGTCTCGTGAGCAGTTCTTC	CASSTRSSGRSREQFF	TRBV9	TRBJ2-1	NA	TRBD2
TGTGCCAGCACCCTCGGGGGATATACTGAAGCTTTCTTT	CASTLGGYTEAFF	TRBV25-1	TRBJ1-1	NA	NA
TGTGCCAGCAGCCAAGGGTTTACAAATAGCAATCAGCCCCAGCATTTT	CASSQGFTNSNQPQHF	TRBV14	TRBJ1-5	few	NA
TGTGCCAGCAGCGCCGACAGTTTTTCTAGGGAGCAGTACTTC	CASSADSFSREQYF	TRBV5-4	TRBJ2-7	NA	NA
TGTGCCAGCAGCCAAGGTGGACAGGGGGGATTCTACGAGCAGTACTTC	CASSQGGQGGFYEQYF	TRBV3-1/TRBV3-2	TRBJ2-7	NA	TRBD1
TGTGCCAGCAGCTTATTAGGGGCCGACGAGCAGTACTTC	CASSLLGADEQYF	TRBV7-8	TRBJ2-7	NA	NA
TGCGCCAGCAGCCAAGATCCCAGGGCAGGGTACACTGAAGCTTTCTTT	CASSQDPRAGYTEAFF	TRBV4-1	TRBJ1-1	NA	NA
TGTGCCAGCAGTTACAAGGGCAGGGGACCAGAGACCCAGTACTTC	CASSYKGRGPETQYF	TRBV6-2/TRBV6-3	TRBJ2-5	NA	NA
TGTGCCAGCAGCTTAGGGCCGAACAATGAGCAGTTCTTC	CASSLGPNNEQFF	TRBV7-2	TRBJ2-1	NA	NA
TGTGCCAGCAGTCCCGGGGGGGGACGGAGGGTTTTGGAAGCTTTCTTT	CASSPGGGRRVLEAFF	TRBV7-2	TRBJ1-1	NA	NA
TGTGCCAGCAGCCAGGCGGGGGCCCAGTACTTC	CASSQAGAQYF	TRBV3-1/TRBV3-2	TRBJ2-5	few	TRBD2
TGTGCCTGGCGTGCGGATGGGGGGAGTCAGCCCCAGCATTTT	CAWRADGGSQPQHF	TRBV30	TRBJ1-5	NA	NA
TGTGCCAGTGGACAAATGCTCGGGGAGCTGTTTTTT	CASGQMLGELFF	TRBV18	TRBJ2-2	few	NA
TGCGCCACCAGAACGGGACAGGGGAATGAAAAACTGTTTTTT	CATRTGQGNEKLFF	TRBV5-1	TRBJ1-4	NA	TRBD1
TGTGCCAGCAGAGAGCGGGGGCCGTCCTACGAGCAGTACTTC	CASRERGPSYEQYF	TRBV28	TRBJ2-7	NA	TRBD2
TGTGCCAGCTCACCGGAGGGACTCCCACGGTACTTC	CASSPEGLPRYF	TRBV18	TRBJ2-5	NA	NA
TGTGCCAGTAGTATAGCTAGGACAGGGAATCAGCCCCAGCATTTT	CASSIARTGNQPQHF	TRBV19	TRBJ1-5	NA	TRBD1
TGTGCCAGCAGTCCCCCCCCCTACTATGGCTACACCTTC	CASSPPPYYGYTF	TRBV12-3/TRBV12-4	TRBJ1-2	NA	NA
TGTGCCAGCAGTTCTCAGGGAGGCAATTCACCCCTCCACTTT	CASSSQGGNSPLHF	TRBV2	TRBJ1-6	NA	NA
TGTGCCAGCTCGGGACAGGGGATCTACGAGCAGTACTTC	CASSGQGIYEQYF	TRBV6-5	TRBJ2-7	NA	TRBD1
TGTGCCAGCAGCCAAGATCGCCGGGGGGCTTACAATGAGCAGTTCTTC	CASSQDRRGAYNEQFF	TRBV4-2	TRBJ2-1	NA	NA
TGTGCCAGCAGCCGAGGACAGGACACTGAAGCTTTCTTT	CASSRGQDTEAFF	TRBV11-3	TRBJ1-1	NA	TRBD1